This passage covers 18 T cell receptor beta chains from one sample sequenced in a study of cytomegalovirus exposure and HLA in healthy donors. The PCR had 60 Vbeta and 13 Jbeta primers. The table came from immunoSEQ multiplex PCR; TCRdb's copy has only in-frame clones and leaves some out. The table records roughly 150,000 clones, 80% of them present only once. Sequencing was done on a sample of PBMCs. These receptors were taken from a woman in her thirties or forties in good health and CMV-seronegative.

The CDR3 is CASSTWTSTFRYEQYF. Written as DNA, the CDR3 is TGTGCCAGTAGTACGTGGACTAGCACTTTTCGCTACGAGCAGTACTTC. The J gene is TRBJ2-7, the V gene TRBV19, with 8 bases identical to TRBD2. From germline, CDR1 is LNHDA and CDR2 SQIVND (reference sequence). After removal of 4 bases from V and 3 bases from J, the junction contained 11 bases not matched to a gene. This CDR3 contains 16 residues.

This chain connects TRBV11-3 to TRBJ2-5; the match to TRBD1 covers 9 bases. Germline V CDR1 and CDR2: SGHNT, YENEEA. CDR3 length: 14 residues. Trimming cost V 2 bases and J 4 bases; bases outside gene matches: 2. CDR3: CASSLQQGAETQYF. CDR3 bases: TGTGCCAGCAGCTTACAACAGGGGGCAGAGACCCAGTACTTC.

The J gene is TRBJ2-4, the V gene TRBV2; 8 bases fit TRBD1. The ends lost 5 bases at V and 12 bases at J; junction bases unmatched: 9. Germline V gene lookup returns CDR1 SNHLY and CDR2 FYNNEI. The CDR3 runs 13 residues. The CDR3 loop reads CASSREQGGSQYF. CDR3 DNA: TGTGCCAGCAGTCGGGAACAGGGGGGCAGTCAGTACTTC.

A single count supports this clone. This rearrangement joins TRBV28 to TRBJ1-3; TRBD1 aligns across 10 bases. The ends lost 2 bases at V and 4 bases at J; junction bases unmatched: 8. The CDR3 is 17 residues long. Per germline, CDR1 MDHEN and CDR2 SYDVKM. CDR3 coding DNA: TGTGCCAGCAGTTTAGCGAGACAGGGGGCGCGAGGAAACACCATATATTTT. It is translated as CASSLARQGARGNTIYF.

This chain joins TRBV7-9 and TRBJ2-3; the match to TRBD1 covers 10 bases. Germline trimming cut 4 bases from V and 6 bases from J; bases unmatched to any gene: 4. This CDR3 is 14 amino acids long. From germline, CDR1 is SEHNR and CDR2 FQNEAQ (reference sequence). In DNA form, the CDR3 reads TGTGCCAGCAGCTCGACAGGGGGCTCGGATACGCAGTATTTT. As protein: CASSSTGGSDTQYF. Together with reference TRBV7-9 and TRBJ2-3, the CDR3 gives the full variable domain: DTGVSQNPRHKITKRGQNVTFRCDPISEHNRLYWYRQTLGQGPEFLTYFQNEAQLEKSRLLSDRFSAERPKGSFSTLEIQRTEQGDSAMYLCASSSTGGSDTQYFGPGTRLTVL.

The sample holds a few counts of this clone. V usage is TRBV6-6 and J usage is TRBJ1-1; a weak D match, TRBD1 (5 bases). The CDR3 sequence is 12 residues long. The V end lost 6 bases, the J end lost 8 bases, and 13 bases lay between the germline ends. CDR1 and CDR2 (germline): MNHNY, SVGAGI (reference sequence). Here the CDR3 DNA reads TGTGCCAGCAGCTCAACGGGGGTCGAAGCTTTCTTT. Translated, it gives CASSSTGVEAFF.

V is TRBV28 and J is TRBJ1-4; the match to TRBD1 covers 7 bases. The germline V gene has CDR1 MDHEN and CDR2 SYDVKM. This CDR3 contains 14 residues. The J segment lost 8 bases and the V segment lost 6 bases, leaving 9 bases of the junction unmatched. The CDR3 DNA is TGTGCCAGCAGAGACGACAGGGAAATCGAAAAACTGTTTTTT. Its translation: CASRDDREIEKLFF.

The CDR3 DNA reads TGTGCCAGCAGCTTATCTGGACAGTATCAGCCCCAGCATTTT. This translates into CASSLSGQYQPQHF. The genes are TRBV7-8 and TRBJ1-5, with a weak D call TRBD1 (6 bases). CDR3 length equals 14 residues. Trimming cost V 2 bases and J 5 bases, with 10 bases left between them. Germline V gene lookup returns CDR1 SGHVS and CDR2 FQNEAQ.

The chain uses TRBV27 and TRBJ1-1, with 8 bases aligning to TRBD1. Germline V lookup: CDR1 MNHEY, CDR2 SMNVEV (reference sequence). This CDR3 is 12 amino acids long. V gave up 7 bases and J gave up 9 bases; unmatched junction bases: 7. CDR3: CASISGQAKAFF. DNA for the CDR3: TGTGCCAGCATTTCGGGACAGGCAAAAGCTTTCTTT.

The rearrangement links TRBV4-3 to TRBJ2-3; maybe TRBD2 (6 bases). Germline CDR1 is LGHNA and CDR2 is YSLEER. This CDR3 is built from 16 residues. Trimming removed 3 bases at V and 2 bases at J, with 15 bases between. In DNA form, the CDR3 reads TGCGCCAGCAGCCAGAGAATTAGCGGACCCACAGATACGCAGTATTTT. Amino acids: CASSQRISGPTDTQYF.

This chain connects TRBV10-2 to TRBJ2-1; TRBD2 matches at 8 bases. With V trimmed by 7 bases and J by 2 bases, 10 bases remained unmatched. Germline V gene sequence: CDR1 WSHSY, CDR2 SAAADI. CDR3 length: 16 residues. This CDR3 is CASTNRPGGTYNEQFF. CDR3 DNA sequence: TGCGCCAGCACCAACCGACCGGGAGGGACCTACAATGAGCAGTTCTTC.

The chain combines TRBV13 with TRBJ2-7; weak D call: TRBD2 (7 bases). The CDR3 is 15 amino acids. V gave up 4 bases and J gave up 0 bases, with 13 bases separating them. The germline V gene has CDR1 PRHDT and CDR2 FYEKMQ (reference sequence). The CDR3 DNA is TGTGCCAGCAGCTCTGGGGGGGCTAGCTCCTACGAGCAGTACTTC. Its translation: CASSSGGASSYEQYF. Full variable domain (remainder filled in from reference TRBV13 and TRBJ2-7): AAGVIQSPRHLIKEKRETATLKCYPIPRHDTVYWYQQGPGQDPQFLISFYEKMQSDKGSIPDRFSAQQFSDYHSELNMSSLELGDSALYFCASSSGGASSYEQYFGPGTRLTVT.

This clone has just a few counts. The V and J genes are TRBV7-9 and TRBJ2-7; TRBD1 matches at 9 bases. Looked up from germline, CDR1 is SEHNR and CDR2 is FQNEAQ (reference sequence). This CDR3 comprises 14 residues. With V trimmed by 3 bases and J by 1 base, 1 base remained unmatched. The CDR3 sequence: CASSFGTGSYEQYF. The CDR3 nucleotides read TGTGCCAGCAGCTTCGGGACAGGGTCCTACGAGCAGTACTTC.

V and J are TRBV27 and TRBJ1-3; 10 nucleotides agree with TRBD1. Germline values: CDR1 MNHEY, CDR2 SMNVEV (reference sequence). The junction had 14 bases not matched to a gene; V was cut back by 9 bases and J by 0 bases. CDR3 length: 18 residues. The DNA for the CDR3 is TGTGCCAGGGAACCCGGGACAGGGGAATTATTCTCTGGAAACACCATATATTTT. It specifies CAREPGTGELFSGNTIYF.

J is TRBJ1-2 and V is TRBV4-2, with 9 bases that match TRBD1. The J segment lost 4 bases and the V segment lost 0 bases, leaving 9 bases of the junction unmatched. Germline CDR1 and CDR2: LGHNA and YNFKEQ. CDR3 length: 17 residues. CDR3 sequence: CASSQEGRGDRAYGYTF. CDR3 in DNA: TGTGCCAGCAGCCAAGAGGGCCGGGGGGACAGGGCCTATGGCTACACCTTC.

The rearrangement uses TRBV19 and TRBJ2-2; D may be TRBD1 (7 bases). Germline loops: CDR1 LNHDA, CDR2 SQIVND (reference sequence). V dropped 4 bases and J dropped 5 bases, with 17 bases sitting between them. CDR3 length equals 16 residues. CDR3 in amino acids: CASSTGTARETGELFF. Here the CDR3 DNA reads TGTGCCAGTAGTACTGGGACAGCGCGGGAAACCGGGGAGCTGTTTTTT.

This chain links TRBV10-3 with TRBJ1-4; TRBD1 agrees at 8 bases. Germline values: CDR1 ENHRY, CDR2 SYGVKD. V lost 6 bases and J lost 8; bases outside the gene matches: 8. CDR3 length equals 14 residues. The CDR3 bases are TGTGCCATCAGCGCCGGGACAGGAGTCGAAAAACTGTTTTTT. It encodes CAISAGTGVEKLFF.

CDR3 DNA sequence: TGTGCCTGGAGTGTAGGGCAGGGGGTCGAGCAGTACTTC. Amino acids: CAWSVGQGVEQYF. The chain links TRBV30 to TRBJ2-7, with 7 bases that match TRBD1. V was clipped by 0 bases and J by 6 bases; unmatched bases: 5. The CDR3 extends over 13 amino acids. Per germline, CDR1 GTSNPN and CDR2 SVGIG (reference sequence).